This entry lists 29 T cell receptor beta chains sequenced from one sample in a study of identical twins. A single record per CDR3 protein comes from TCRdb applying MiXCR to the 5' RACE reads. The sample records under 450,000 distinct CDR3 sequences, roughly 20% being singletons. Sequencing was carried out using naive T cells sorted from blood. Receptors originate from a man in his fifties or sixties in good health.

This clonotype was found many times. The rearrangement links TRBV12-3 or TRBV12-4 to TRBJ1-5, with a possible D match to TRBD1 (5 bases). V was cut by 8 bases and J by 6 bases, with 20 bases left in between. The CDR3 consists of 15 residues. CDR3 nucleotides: TGTGCCAGCTCCCTTGAGGGGCAGGGAGGTCAGCCCCAGCATTTT. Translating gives CASSLEGQGGQPQHF.

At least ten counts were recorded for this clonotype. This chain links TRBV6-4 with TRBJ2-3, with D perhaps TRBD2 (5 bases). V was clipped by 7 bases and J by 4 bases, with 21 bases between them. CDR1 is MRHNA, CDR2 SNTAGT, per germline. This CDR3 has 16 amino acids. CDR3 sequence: CASKRIGGQAADTQYF. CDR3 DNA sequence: TGTGCCAGCAAAAGGATCGGCGGGCAGGCGGCAGATACGCAGTATTTT.

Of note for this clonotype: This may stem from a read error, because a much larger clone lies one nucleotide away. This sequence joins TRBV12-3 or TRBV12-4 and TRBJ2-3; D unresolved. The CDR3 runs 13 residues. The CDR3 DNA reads TGTGCCAGCAGTTTCTCCCCCACAGATGCGCAGTATTTT. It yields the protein CASSFSPTDAQYF.

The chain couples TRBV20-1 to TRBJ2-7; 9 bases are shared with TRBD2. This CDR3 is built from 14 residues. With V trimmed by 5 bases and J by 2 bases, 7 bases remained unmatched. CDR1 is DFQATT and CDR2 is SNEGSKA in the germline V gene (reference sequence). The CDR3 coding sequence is TGCAGTGCTCCTCGGCGGGAGGGAACCTACGAGCAGTACTTC. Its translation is CSAPRREGTYEQYF.

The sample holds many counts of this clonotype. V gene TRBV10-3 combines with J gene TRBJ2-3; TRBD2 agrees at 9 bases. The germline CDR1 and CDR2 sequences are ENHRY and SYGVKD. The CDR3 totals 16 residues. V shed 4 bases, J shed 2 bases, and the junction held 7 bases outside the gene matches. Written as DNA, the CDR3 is TGTGCCATCAGTGGCGGTCCTAGCGGGAACACAGATACGCAGTATTTT. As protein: CAISGGPSGNTDTQYF.

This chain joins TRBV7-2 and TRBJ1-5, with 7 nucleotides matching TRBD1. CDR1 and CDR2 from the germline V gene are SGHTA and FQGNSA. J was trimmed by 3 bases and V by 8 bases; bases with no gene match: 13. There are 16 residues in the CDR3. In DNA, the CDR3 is TGTGCCAGCGCACCTCTGGGGACAGTTAACAATCAGCCCCAGCATTTT. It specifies CASAPLGTVNNQPQHF.

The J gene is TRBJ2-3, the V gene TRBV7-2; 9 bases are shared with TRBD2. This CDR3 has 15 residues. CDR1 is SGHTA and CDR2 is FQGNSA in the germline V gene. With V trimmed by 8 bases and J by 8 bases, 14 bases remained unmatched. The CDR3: CASELELAGEGTQYF. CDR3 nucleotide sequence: TGTGCCAGCGAGCTGGAGTTAGCGGGAGAGGGTACGCAGTATTTT.

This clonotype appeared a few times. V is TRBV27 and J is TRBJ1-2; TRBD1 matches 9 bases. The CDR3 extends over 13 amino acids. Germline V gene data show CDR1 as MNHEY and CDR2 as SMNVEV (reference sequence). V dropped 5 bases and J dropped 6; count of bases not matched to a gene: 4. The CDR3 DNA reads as TGTGCCAGCAGTCAACAGGGGGCTAATGGCTACACCTTC. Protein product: CASSQQGANGYTF.

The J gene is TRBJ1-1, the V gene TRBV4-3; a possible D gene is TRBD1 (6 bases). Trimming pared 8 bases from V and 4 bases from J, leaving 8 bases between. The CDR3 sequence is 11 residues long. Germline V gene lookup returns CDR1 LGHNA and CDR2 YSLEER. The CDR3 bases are TGCGCCAGCGGAGGGGGCACTGAAGCTTTCTTT. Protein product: CASGGGTEAFF.

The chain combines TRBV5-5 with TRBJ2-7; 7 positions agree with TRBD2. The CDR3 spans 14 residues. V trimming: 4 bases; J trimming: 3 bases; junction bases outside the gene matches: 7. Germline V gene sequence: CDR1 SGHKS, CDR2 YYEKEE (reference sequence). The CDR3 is CASSRGDGYYEQYF. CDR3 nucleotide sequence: TGTGCCAGCAGCCGGGGGGACGGTTACTACGAGCAGTACTTC.

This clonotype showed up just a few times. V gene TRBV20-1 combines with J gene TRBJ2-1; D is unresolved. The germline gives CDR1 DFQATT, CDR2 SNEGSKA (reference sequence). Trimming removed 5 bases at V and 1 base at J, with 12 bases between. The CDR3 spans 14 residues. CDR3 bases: TGCAGTGCTGAGGACGGCCCATCCTACAATGAGCAGTTCTTC. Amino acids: CSAEDGPSYNEQFF.

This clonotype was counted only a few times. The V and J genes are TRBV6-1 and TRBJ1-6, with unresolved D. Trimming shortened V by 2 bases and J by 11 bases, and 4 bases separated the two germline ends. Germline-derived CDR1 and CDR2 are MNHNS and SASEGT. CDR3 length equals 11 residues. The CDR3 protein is CASSEPPPLHF. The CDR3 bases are TGTGCCAGCAGTGAACCCCCACCCCTCCACTTT.

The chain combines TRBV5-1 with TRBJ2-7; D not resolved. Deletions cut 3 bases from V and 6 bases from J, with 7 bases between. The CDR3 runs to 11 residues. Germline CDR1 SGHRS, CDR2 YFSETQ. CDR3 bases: TGCGCCAGCAGCTACAAACTCGAGCAGTACTTC. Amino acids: CASSYKLEQYF.

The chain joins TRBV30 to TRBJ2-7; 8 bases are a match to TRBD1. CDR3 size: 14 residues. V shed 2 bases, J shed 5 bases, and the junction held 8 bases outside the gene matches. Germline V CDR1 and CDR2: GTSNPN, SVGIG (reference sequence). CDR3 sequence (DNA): TGTGCCTGGAGTCGCGGACAGGGACTCCACGAGCAGTACTTC. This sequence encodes CAWSRGQGLHEQYF. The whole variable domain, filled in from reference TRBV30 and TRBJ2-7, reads SQTIHQWPATLVQPVGSPLSLECTVEGTSNPNLYWYRQAAGRGLQLLFYSVGIGQISSEVPQNLSASRPQDRQFILSSKKLLLSDSGFYLCAWSRGQGLHEQYFGPGTRLTVT.

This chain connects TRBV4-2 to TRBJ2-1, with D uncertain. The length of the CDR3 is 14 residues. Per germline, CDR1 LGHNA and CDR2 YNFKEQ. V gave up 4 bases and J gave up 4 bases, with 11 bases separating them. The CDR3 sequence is CASSPSGGYNEQFF. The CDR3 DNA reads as TGTGCCAGCAGCCCATCTGGTGGGTACAATGAGCAGTTCTTC.

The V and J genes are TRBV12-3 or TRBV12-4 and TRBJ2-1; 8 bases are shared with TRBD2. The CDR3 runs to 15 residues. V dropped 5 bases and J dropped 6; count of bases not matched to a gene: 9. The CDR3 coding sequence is TGTGCCAGCAGTATAACGGGACTAGAAGGCAATGAGCAGTTCTTC. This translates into CASSITGLEGNEQFF.

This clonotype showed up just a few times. CDR3 protein: CSGVSGWNTEAFF. In DNA, the CDR3 is TGCAGCGGGGTATCAGGATGGAACACTGAAGCTTTCTTT. The chain uses TRBV29-1 and TRBJ1-1; D is undetermined. The V gene lost 7 bases and the J gene lost 1 base, with 13 bases spanning the gap. The CDR3 totals 13 residues. Looked up from germline, CDR1 is SQVTM and CDR2 is ANQGSEA.

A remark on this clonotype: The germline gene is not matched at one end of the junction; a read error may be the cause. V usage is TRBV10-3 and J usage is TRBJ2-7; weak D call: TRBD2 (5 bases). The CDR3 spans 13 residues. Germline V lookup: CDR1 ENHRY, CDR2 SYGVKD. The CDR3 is CAISGASSHEQYF. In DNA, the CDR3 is TGTGCCATCAGTGGAGCTAGCTCCCACGAGCAGTACTTC.

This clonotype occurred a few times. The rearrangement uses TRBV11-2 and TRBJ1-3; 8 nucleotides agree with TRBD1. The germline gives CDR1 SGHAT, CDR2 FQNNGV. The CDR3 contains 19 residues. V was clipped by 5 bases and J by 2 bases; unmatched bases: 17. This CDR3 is CASSPQGANRQLAGNTIYF. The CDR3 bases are TGTGCCAGCAGCCCCCAGGGGGCGAACCGACAATTGGCTGGAAACACCATATATTTT.

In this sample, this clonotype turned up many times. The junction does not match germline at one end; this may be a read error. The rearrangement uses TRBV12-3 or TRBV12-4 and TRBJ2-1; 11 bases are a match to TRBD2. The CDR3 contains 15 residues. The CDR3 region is CASSIAGGLRNEQFF. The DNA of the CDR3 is TGTGCCAGCAGTATAGCGGGGGGGTTAAGAAATGAGCAGTTCTTC.

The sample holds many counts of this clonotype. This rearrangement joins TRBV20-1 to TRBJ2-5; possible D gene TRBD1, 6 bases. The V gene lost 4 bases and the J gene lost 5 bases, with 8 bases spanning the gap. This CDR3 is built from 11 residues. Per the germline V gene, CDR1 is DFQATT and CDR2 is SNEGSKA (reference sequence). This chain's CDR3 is CSATGEETQYF. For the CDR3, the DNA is TGCAGTGCTACAGGGGAGGAGACCCAGTACTTC.

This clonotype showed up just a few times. The CDR3 bases are TGTGCCAGCAGCCCGGGACAGAGGAATGTGATTTGGGTGAACACTGAAGCTTTCTTT. Protein: CASSPGQRNVIWVNTEAFF. J is TRBJ1-1 and V is TRBV12-3 or TRBV12-4; 7 nucleotides align to TRBD1. The CDR3 loop spans 19 amino acids. V dropped 6 bases and J dropped 0; count of bases not matched to a gene: 19.

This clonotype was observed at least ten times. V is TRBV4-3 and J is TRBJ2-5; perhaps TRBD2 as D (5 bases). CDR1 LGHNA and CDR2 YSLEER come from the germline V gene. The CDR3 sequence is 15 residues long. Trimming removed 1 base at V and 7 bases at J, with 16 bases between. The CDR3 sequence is CASSQGGSVMGTQYF. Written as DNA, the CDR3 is TGCGCCAGCAGCCAAGGAGGGTCGGTAATGGGGACCCAGTACTTC.

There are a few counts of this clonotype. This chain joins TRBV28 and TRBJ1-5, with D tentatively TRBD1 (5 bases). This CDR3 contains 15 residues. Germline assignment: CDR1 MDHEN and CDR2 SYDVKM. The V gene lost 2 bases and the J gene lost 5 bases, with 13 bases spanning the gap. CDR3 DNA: TGTGCCAGCAGTTTACGACGGGGGGTCCATCAGCCCCAGCATTTT. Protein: CASSLRRGVHQPQHF.

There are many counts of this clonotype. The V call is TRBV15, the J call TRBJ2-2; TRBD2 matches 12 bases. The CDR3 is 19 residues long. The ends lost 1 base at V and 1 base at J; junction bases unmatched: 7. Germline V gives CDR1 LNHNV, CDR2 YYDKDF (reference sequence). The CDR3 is CATSRVFLGLAGNTGELFF. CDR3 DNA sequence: TGTGCCACCAGCAGAGTATTTTTGGGACTAGCGGGGAACACCGGGGAGCTGTTTTTT. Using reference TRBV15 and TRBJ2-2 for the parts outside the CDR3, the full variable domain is DAMVIQNPRYQVTQFGKPVTLSCSQTLNHNVMYWYQQKSSQAPKLLFHYYDKDFNNEADTPDNFQSRRPNTSFCFLDIRSPGLGDTAMYLCATSRVFLGLAGNTGELFFGEGSRLTVL.

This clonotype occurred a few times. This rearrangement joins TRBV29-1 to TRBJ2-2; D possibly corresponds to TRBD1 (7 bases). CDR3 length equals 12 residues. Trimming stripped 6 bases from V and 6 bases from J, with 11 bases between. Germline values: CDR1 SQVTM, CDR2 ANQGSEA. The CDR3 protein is CSVGRGAGELFF. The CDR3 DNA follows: TGCAGCGTAGGCAGGGGGGCCGGGGAGCTGTTTTTT.

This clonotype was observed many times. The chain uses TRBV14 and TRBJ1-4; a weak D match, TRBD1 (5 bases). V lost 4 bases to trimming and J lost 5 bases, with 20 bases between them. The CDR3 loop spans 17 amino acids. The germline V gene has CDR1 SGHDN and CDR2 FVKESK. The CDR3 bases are TGTGCCAGCAGCCGAGGCGGGGGGGTCCTTGGAAATGAAAAACTGTTTTTT. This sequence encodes CASSRGGGVLGNEKLFF.

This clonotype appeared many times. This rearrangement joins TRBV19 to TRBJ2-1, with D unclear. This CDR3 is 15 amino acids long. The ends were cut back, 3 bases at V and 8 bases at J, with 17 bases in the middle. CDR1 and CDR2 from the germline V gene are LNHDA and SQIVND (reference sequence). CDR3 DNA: TGTGCCAGTAGTATTGCGAGAGCCCTTATTGATGAGCAGTTCTTC. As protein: CASSIARALIDEQFF.

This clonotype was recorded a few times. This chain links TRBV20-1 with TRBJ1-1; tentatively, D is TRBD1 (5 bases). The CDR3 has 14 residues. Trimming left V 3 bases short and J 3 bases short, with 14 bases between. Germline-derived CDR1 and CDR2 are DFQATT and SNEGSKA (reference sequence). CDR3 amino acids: CSARFAGSYTEAFF. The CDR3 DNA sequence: TGCAGTGCTAGGTTCGCAGGGTCGTACACTGAAGCTTTCTTT.